This T cell receptor (beta chain) was identified in a study of T-cell memory formation after mild COVID-19. About the research overall: TCR clustering was largely donor specific.

Comments on this clonotype: Its antigen is undetermined.

The germline gives CDR1 SGHVS, CDR2 FNYEAQ. The CDR3 loop spans 15 amino acids. With 2 bases clipped from V and 7 bases from J, the junction kept 6 bases outside the gene matches. TCR alpha and TCR beta cDNA libraries carrying sample barcodes and UMIs were produced by 5'RACE using constant-segment primers. TCRdb used MiXCR to reprocess the 5' RACE reads, holding one entry per CDR3 protein. The sample contains some 450,000 distinct CDR3 sequences, 20% of which appear only once. Study-wide points: CD4/CD8 balance characterized clones contracting day 15 to 85, and CD4+ skew characterized later expanders. CM and EM subsets held most contracting CD4+ clones; EMRA held CD8+ ones.

This receptor was identified in an adult woman who had mild COVID-19 (a few samples of this study predate the infection). Cell type and time point are not known. Material: PBMCs or a T cell subset sorted from them (not recorded which). The rearrangement joins TRBV7-6 to TRBJ2-7; 12 nucleotides agree with TRBD1. The CDR3 here is CASSLPGQGAREQYF. In nucleotides, the CDR3 is TGTGCCAGCAGCTTACCGGGACAGGGGGCGCGGGAGCAGTACTTC. Full variable domain (missing parts from reference TRBV7-6 and TRBJ2-7): GAGVSQSPRYKVTKRGQDVALRCDPISGHVSLYWYRQALGQGPEFLTYFNYEAQQDKSGLPNDRFSAERPEGSISTLTIQRTEQRDSAMYRCASSLPGQGAREQYFGPGTRLTVT.